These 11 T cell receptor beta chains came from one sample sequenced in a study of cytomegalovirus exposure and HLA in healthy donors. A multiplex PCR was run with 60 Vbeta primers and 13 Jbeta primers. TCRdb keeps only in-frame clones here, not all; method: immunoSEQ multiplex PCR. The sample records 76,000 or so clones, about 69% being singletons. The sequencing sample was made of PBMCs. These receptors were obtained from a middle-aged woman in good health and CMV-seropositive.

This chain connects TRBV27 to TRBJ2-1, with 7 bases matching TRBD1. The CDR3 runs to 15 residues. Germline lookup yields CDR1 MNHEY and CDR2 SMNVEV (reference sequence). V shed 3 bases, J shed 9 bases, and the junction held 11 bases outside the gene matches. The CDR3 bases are TGTGCCAGCAGTTTGGACAGGAGTGCGAGCAGTGAGCAGTTCTTC. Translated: CASSLDRSASSEQFF.

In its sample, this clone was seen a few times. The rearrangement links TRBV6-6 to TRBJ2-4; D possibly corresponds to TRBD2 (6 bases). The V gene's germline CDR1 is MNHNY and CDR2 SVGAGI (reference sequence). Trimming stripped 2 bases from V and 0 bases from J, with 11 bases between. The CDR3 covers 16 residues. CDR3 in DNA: TGTGCCAGCAGTTACACCGGGAGCGAAGCCAAAAACATTCAGTACTTC. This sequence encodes CASSYTGSEAKNIQYF.

The CDR3 DNA is TGTGCCAGCAGCTTATACCGGGACACTGAAGCTTTCTTT. Its protein is CASSLYRDTEAFF. The gene calls are TRBV13 and TRBJ1-1; unclear D gene. Per the germline V gene, CDR1 is PRHDT and CDR2 is FYEKMQ (reference sequence). This CDR3 is 13 amino acids long. V was cut by 2 bases and J by 3 bases, with 7 bases left in between.

CDR3 sequence reads: CASSLIPGLAGVRSYNEQFF. The CDR3 coding sequence is TGTGCCAGCAGCTTAATCCCGGGACTAGCGGGAGTGAGGTCCTACAATGAGCAGTTCTTC. The V and J genes are TRBV13 and TRBJ2-1; the match to TRBD2 covers 14 bases. This CDR3 is 20 amino acids long. V was pared by 2 bases and J by 1 base, with 10 bases of the junction left unmatched. Germline V gives CDR1 PRHDT, CDR2 FYEKMQ (reference sequence).

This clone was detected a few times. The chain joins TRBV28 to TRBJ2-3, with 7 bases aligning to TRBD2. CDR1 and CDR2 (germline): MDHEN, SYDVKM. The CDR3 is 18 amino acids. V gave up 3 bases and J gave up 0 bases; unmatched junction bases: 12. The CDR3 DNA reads TGTGCCAGCAGTTTGGCCCGTGGGGGGGAATGGAGCACAGATACGCAGTATTTT. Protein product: CASSLARGGEWSTDTQYF.

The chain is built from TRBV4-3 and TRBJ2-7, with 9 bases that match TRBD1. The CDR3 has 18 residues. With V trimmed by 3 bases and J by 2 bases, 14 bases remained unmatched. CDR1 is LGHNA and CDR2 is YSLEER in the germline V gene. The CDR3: CASSQDFSGTGTTYEQYF. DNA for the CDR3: TGCGCCAGCAGCCAGGATTTTTCCGGGACAGGGACTACCTACGAGCAGTACTTC.

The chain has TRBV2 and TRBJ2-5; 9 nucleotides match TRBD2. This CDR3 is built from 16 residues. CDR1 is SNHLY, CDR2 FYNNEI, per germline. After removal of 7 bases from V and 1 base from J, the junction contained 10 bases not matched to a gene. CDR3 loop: CASTQTSGPSQETQYF. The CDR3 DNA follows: TGTGCCAGCACCCAGACTAGCGGTCCTTCCCAAGAGACCCAGTACTTC.

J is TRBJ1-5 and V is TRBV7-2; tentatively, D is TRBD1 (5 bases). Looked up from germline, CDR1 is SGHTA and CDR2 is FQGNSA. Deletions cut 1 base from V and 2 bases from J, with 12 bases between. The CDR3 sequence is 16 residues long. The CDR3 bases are TGTGCCAGCAGCTTAGGGAGTGCCAGGGGCAATCAGCCCCAGCATTTT. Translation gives CASSLGSARGNQPQHF.

The CDR3 bases are TGTGCCAGCAGCTTGAGGCTTAGCGGGAGTCGCACAGATACGCAGTATTTT. This codes for CASSLRLSGSRTDTQYF. This rearrangement joins TRBV5-4 to TRBJ2-3; TRBD2 aligns across 9 bases. The CDR3 is 17 amino acids. The V gene's germline CDR1 is SGHNT and CDR2 YYREEE (reference sequence). V lost 1 base to trimming and J lost 1 base; unmatched junction nucleotides: 7.

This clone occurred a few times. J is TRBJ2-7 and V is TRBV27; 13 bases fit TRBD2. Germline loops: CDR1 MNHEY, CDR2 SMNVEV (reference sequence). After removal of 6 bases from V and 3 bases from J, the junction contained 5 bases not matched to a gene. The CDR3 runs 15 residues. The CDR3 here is CASSSGLAGYYEQYF. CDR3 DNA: TGTGCCAGCAGCTCGGGACTAGCGGGATACTACGAGCAGTACTTC.

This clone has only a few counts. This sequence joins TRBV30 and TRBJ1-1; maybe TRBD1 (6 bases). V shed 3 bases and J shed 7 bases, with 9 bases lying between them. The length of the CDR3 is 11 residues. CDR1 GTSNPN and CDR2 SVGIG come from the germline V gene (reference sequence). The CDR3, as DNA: TGTGCCTGGAGCGCGACAGGTGAAGCTTTCTTT. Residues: CAWSATGEAFF.